The 27 T cell receptor beta chains presented below share a single source sample, sequenced in a study of regulatory T cells in long-lasting Graves disease. Libraries of TCR beta came from iRepertoire HTBI primers plus Arm-PCR of CDR3 regions. A single record per CDR3 protein comes from TCRdb applying MiXCR to the multiplex PCR reads. This sample has roughly 320,000 distinct CDR3 sequences; roughly a sixth occur once, and the top ten carry 25% to 30%. Described time point: newly diagnosed GD, antithyroid drugs for less than 3 months. The TCR library was made from RNA extracted from PBMCs. This sample also appeared in a second study, on T cells in Graves' hyperthyroidism and ophthalmopathy.

Source: peripheral blood mononuclear cells (PBMCs), taken at new diagnosis, from a patient treated with antithyroid drugs. The receptors originated from a man aged 35 to 55 with Graves disease.

As regards this clonotype: A much larger clone sits a single nucleotide away, making a read error possible. The CDR3 DNA follows: TGTGCCAGCAGATCCCTCGGCGGGGGAACCTACAGTGAGCAGTTCTTC. Protein product: CASRSLGGGTYSEQFF. The chain recombines TRBV6-2 or TRBV6-3 with TRBJ2-1, with 7 positions matching TRBD2. The germline gives CDR1 MNHEY, CDR2 SVGEGT. The CDR3 totals 16 residues.

This clonotype was seen ten or more times. V and J are TRBV30 and TRBJ2-2, with unresolved D. The V and J ends lost 4 bases and 7 bases respectively, with 16 bases between them. The length of the CDR3 is 14 residues. CDR1 GTSNPN and CDR2 SVGIG come from the germline V gene (reference sequence). The CDR3 sequence: CAWTKGLVIGELFF. Written as DNA, the CDR3 is TGTGCCTGGACCAAAGGGCTAGTAATCGGGGAGCTGTTTTTT.

This clonotype was detected ten times or more. This rearrangement joins TRBV5-1 to TRBJ2-3, with TRBD2 matching 8 bases. Per the germline V gene, CDR1 is SGHRS and CDR2 is YFSETQ. Trimming removed 4 bases from V and 4 bases from J; junction bases left unmatched: 5. This CDR3 spans 14 amino acids. The CDR3 coding sequence is TGCGCCAGCAGCGTGGGACTAGTGTCAGATACGCAGTATTTT. Translating it yields CASSVGLVSDTQYF. Full variable domain (rest looked up from reference TRBV5-1 and TRBJ2-3): KAGVTQTPRYLIKTRGQQVTLSCSPISGHRSVSWYQQTPGQGLQFLFEYFSETQRNKGNFPGRFSGRQFSNSRSEMNVSTLELGDSALYLCASSVGLVSDTQYFGPGTRLTVL.

Note on this clonotype: A much larger clone differs from this one at a single base, so this may be a read error. For the CDR3, the DNA is TGTGCCACCAAACAGGGGGATCAGCCCCAGCATTTT. This codes for CATKQGDQPQHF. This rearrangement joins TRBV12-3 or TRBV12-4 to TRBJ1-5, with 8 bases lining up with TRBD1. J gave up 5 bases and V 10 bases, and 4 bases lay outside the gene matches. There are 12 residues in the CDR3.

Notes on this clonotype: The conserved phenylalanine or tryptophan is not found at the CDR3 terminus, so this likely reflects a read error. V usage is TRBV7-9 and J usage is TRBJ2-5; TRBD1 agrees at 10 bases. Trimming at V came to 5 bases and at J to 2 bases, leaving 11 bases not matched to a gene. Germline V CDR1 and CDR2: SEHNR, FQNEAQ (reference sequence). The CDR3 loop spans 17 amino acids. The CDR3 protein is CASSKHGQGVKQETQYL. The CDR3 nucleotides are TGTGCCAGCAGCAAGCATGGACAGGGGGTCAAACAAGAGACCCAGTACCTC.

This clonotype was seen at least ten times. The chain couples TRBV7-3 to TRBJ2-5; D perhaps matches TRBD1 (6 bases). The V end was cut by 2 bases, the J end by 3 bases, with 13 bases between. CDR1 is SGHTA, CDR2 FQGTGA, per germline. The CDR3 runs to 15 residues. The CDR3 coding sequence is TGTGCCAGCAGCTTAGGGACAACGAGCGAAGAGACCCAGTACTTC. Translated: CASSLGTTSEETQYF.

The table lists this clonotype with many counts. The chain couples TRBV12-3 or TRBV12-4 to TRBJ2-5; 8 bases line up with TRBD1. This CDR3 is 15 amino acids long. The J segment lost 0 bases and the V segment lost 6 bases, leaving 6 bases of the junction unmatched. In DNA form, the CDR3 reads TGTGCCAGCAGGTGGGACAGGAGGTACCAAGAGACCCAGTACTTC. It is translated as CASRWDRRYQETQYF.

With respect to this clonotype: A much larger clone lies a single base off, so this may be a read error. The CDR3 DNA reads as TGCAGCGGTGGACGAGTAGCGGGGGGGAAAGATACGCAGTATTTT. Translation: CSGGRVAGGKDTQYF. The V call is TRBV29-1, the J call TRBJ2-3; TRBD2 matches 11 bases. This CDR3 is 15 amino acids long. Germline V CDR1 and CDR2: SQVTM, ANQGSEA. J was trimmed by 5 bases and V by 7 bases; bases with no gene match: 11.

The sample holds a few counts of this clonotype. This chain links TRBV11-2 with TRBJ1-2, with 9 bases lining up with TRBD1. Germline CDR1 and CDR2: SGHAT and FQNNGV. This CDR3 is built from 18 residues. V was clipped by 0 bases and J by 2 bases; unmatched bases: 10. The CDR3 nucleotides read TGTGCCAGCAGCTTAGATAGGTACCCTGGACAGGGGAACTATGGCTACACCTTC. Protein: CASSLDRYPGQGNYGYTF. Variable domain in full (rest from reference TRBV11-2 and TRBJ1-2): EAGVAQSPRYKIIEKRQSVAFWCNPISGHATLYWYQQILGQGPKLLIQFQNNGVVDDSQLPKDRFSAERLKGVDSTLKIQPAKLEDSAVYLCASSLDRYPGQGNYGYTFGSGTRLTVV.

The chain combines TRBV9 with TRBJ2-1; TRBD1 is a possible D gene (7 bases). V was shortened by 3 bases and J by 2 bases, with 12 bases between the two germline ends. The CDR3 loop spans 15 amino acids. From germline, CDR1 is SGDLS and CDR2 YYNGEE. The CDR3 sequence is CASSAQGGTYNEQFF. CDR3 coding DNA: TGTGCCAGCAGCGCCCAGGGGGGAACCTACAATGAGCAGTTCTTC.

The chain employs TRBV29-1 and TRBJ2-1, with 8 bases fitting TRBD2. J gave up 4 bases and V 6 bases, and 8 bases lay outside the gene matches. Germline-derived CDR1 and CDR2 are SQVTM and ANQGSEA. The CDR3 is 14 residues long. The DNA of the CDR3 is TGCAGCGTCCCTGAGCGGGGGTTATACAATGAGCAGTTCTTC. It translates to CSVPERGLYNEQFF.

The J gene is TRBJ1-2, the V gene TRBV20-1, with D tentatively TRBD1 (6 bases). The CDR3 extends over 13 amino acids. V was clipped by 2 bases and J by 7 bases, with 14 bases between them. Germline loops: CDR1 DFQATT, CDR2 SNEGSKA (reference sequence). In nucleotides, the CDR3 is TGCAGTGCTAGACAGGGGACGGGATCTGGCTACACCTTC. Its translation is CSARQGTGSGYTF.

V usage is TRBV19 and J usage is TRBJ2-3; 8 bases map to TRBD1. CDR3 length equals 18 residues. After removal of 3 bases from V and 3 bases from J, the junction contained 14 bases not matched to a gene. Germline values: CDR1 LNHDA, CDR2 SQIVND (reference sequence). The CDR3 DNA follows: TGTGCCAGTAGTATCCTTGTTGGACTTGGACAGGGTACAGATACGCAGTATTTT. Translation gives CASSILVGLGQGTDTQYF.

This clonotype was counted many times. V is TRBV28 and J is TRBJ2-7; D is unclear. Trimming shortened V by 5 bases and J by 6 bases, and 17 bases separated the two germline ends. The CDR3 extends over 14 amino acids. Per the germline V gene, CDR1 is MDHEN and CDR2 is SYDVKM. CDR3 bases: TGTGCCAGCAGTCTACTCTTTTCCAGGCCCGAGCAGTACTTC. Translated, it gives CASSLLFSRPEQYF. The full variable domain, in which reference TRBV28 and TRBJ2-7 provide the parts outside the CDR3, is DVKVTQSSRYLVKRTGEKVFLECVQDMDHENMFWYRQDPGLGLRLIYFSYDVKMKEKGDIPEGYSVSREKKERFSLILESASTNQTSMYLCASSLLFSRPEQYFGPGTRLTVT.

This clonotype was counted ten times or more. This chain uses TRBV7-9 with TRBJ1-6; D is ambiguous. Trimming removed 3 bases from V and 11 bases from J, with 14 bases in between. Germline V lookup: CDR1 SEHNR, CDR2 FQNEAQ (reference sequence). The CDR3 covers 14 residues. This chain's CDR3 is CASSFQDGGTPLHF. The CDR3 DNA reads TGTGCCAGCAGCTTCCAGGACGGCGGGACACCCCTCCACTTT.

This chain uses TRBV28 with TRBJ1-2, with D possibly matching TRBD1 (5 bases). Germline V CDR1 and CDR2: MDHEN, SYDVKM. The V end lost 3 bases, the J end lost 0 bases, and 17 bases lay between the germline ends. The CDR3 sequence is 17 residues long. CDR3 in amino acids: CASSFNPRDAANYGYTF. In nucleotides, the CDR3 is TGTGCCAGCAGTTTTAATCCCCGGGACGCCGCTAACTATGGCTACACCTTC.

This clonotype was seen many times. V gene TRBV4-2 combines with J gene TRBJ1-2; TRBD1 might be the D (6 bases). Germline V gene lookup returns CDR1 LGHNA and CDR2 YNFKEQ. The ends were cut back, 0 bases at V and 8 bases at J, with 19 bases in the middle. The CDR3 has 16 residues. CDR3 sequence (DNA): TGTGCCAGCAGCCAAGATGGTTCACAGGGAGGATTAGGCTACACCTTC. This translates into CASSQDGSQGGLGYTF.

Note on this clonotype: A much more abundant neighbour one base away suggests this may be a read error. The V gene is TRBV7-2, the J gene TRBJ2-7, with D unclear. Trimming stripped 7 bases from V and 7 bases from J, with 11 bases between. From germline, CDR1 is SGHTA and CDR2 FQGNSA. This CDR3 has 11 residues. This chain's CDR3 is CASTLRIEQYF. The CDR3 region has the DNA TGTGCCAGCACCTTGAGGATAGAGCAGTACTTC.

This clonotype was found many times. The genes are TRBV3-1 and TRBJ1-6; maybe TRBD1 (5 bases). The CDR3 length is 13 residues. Germline-derived CDR1 and CDR2 are LGHDT and YNNKEL (reference sequence). V was clipped by 4 bases and J by 10 bases, with 11 bases between them. CDR3 residues: CASSPRRDSPLHF. The CDR3 DNA sequence: TGTGCCAGCAGCCCACGGAGGGACTCACCCCTCCACTTT.

In its sample, this clonotype was seen many times. This chain links TRBV7-8 with TRBJ2-1; D is ambiguous. The J call may be mistaken, given a closer DNA end match to TRBJ2-5. The CDR3 covers 14 residues. The V gene's germline CDR1 is SGHVS and CDR2 FQNEAQ. In DNA, the CDR3 is TGTGCCAGCAGCTTATCTGACAACCAAGAGACCCAGTACTTC. Translated: CASSLSDNQETQYF.

The chain employs TRBV4-1 and TRBJ2-7; TRBD2 might be the D (6 bases). The CDR3 is 16 residues long. Germline lookup yields CDR1 MGHRA and CDR2 YSYEKL. V was clipped by 4 bases and J by 4 bases, with 20 bases between them. CDR3 sequence: CASSLDAGQGRYEQYF. DNA of the CDR3: TGCGCCAGCAGCCTAGATGCGGGGCAGGGTAGATACGAGCAGTACTTC.

This clonotype was found a few times. A read error is likely, as this CDR3 ends without the conserved phenylalanine or tryptophan. This chain joins TRBV3-1 and TRBJ1-6; no clear D. V gave up 0 bases and J gave up 10 bases, with 10 bases separating them. This CDR3 contains 14 residues. Germline loops: CDR1 LGHDT, CDR2 YNNKEL (reference sequence). CDR3 residues: CASSQERDFSPLHS. In DNA, the CDR3 is TGTGCCAGCAGCCAAGAAAGGGATTTCTCACCCCTCCACTCT.

The chain links TRBV16 to TRBJ1-2, with 9 bases matching TRBD1. V was pared by 1 base and J by 7 bases, with 7 bases of the junction left unmatched. Germline V gene sequence: CDR1 KGHSY, CDR2 FQNENV. This CDR3 comprises 15 residues. Here the CDR3 DNA reads TGTGCCAGCAGCCAATGGCGGGACAGGGATGGTGGCTACACCTTC. This encodes CASSQWRDRDGGYTF.

This clonotype was seen many times. The rearrangement links TRBV7-6 to TRBJ2-5, with TRBD2 matching over 10 bases. The CDR3 is 14 amino acids. Germline V gives CDR1 SGHVS, CDR2 FNYEAQ. Trimming at V came to 10 bases and at J to 4 bases, leaving 9 bases not matched to a gene. The CDR3 is CATRKRGGRETQYF. CDR3 sequence (DNA): TGTGCCACCCGAAAGCGGGGGGGCCGAGAGACCCAGTACTTC. Looking up the rest from reference TRBV7-6 and TRBJ2-5 gives the full variable domain: GAGVSQSPRYKVTKRGQDVALRCDPISGHVSLYWYRQALGQGPEFLTYFNYEAQQDKSGLPNDRFSAERPEGSISTLTIQRTEQRDSAMYRCATRKRGGRETQYFGPGTRLLVL.

Notes on this clonotype: A far larger clone differs by one base, so this is likely a read error. The chain joins TRBV11-2 to TRBJ2-7, with 7 bases that match TRBD1. This CDR3 comprises 15 residues. Germline V gene lookup returns CDR1 SGHAT and CDR2 FQNNGV. V trimming: 5 bases; J trimming: 7 bases; junction bases outside the gene matches: 14. CDR3 nucleotide sequence: TGTGCCAGCAGCGTCTGGGACAGCGATAACAATGAGCAGTACTTC. Protein product: CASSVWDSDNNEQYF. Looking up the rest from reference TRBV11-2 and TRBJ2-7 gives the full variable domain: EAGVAQSPRYKIIEKRQSVAFWCNPISGHATLYWYQQILGQGPKLLIQFQNNGVVDDSQLPKDRFSAERLKGVDSTLKIQPAKLEDSAVYLCASSVWDSDNNEQYFGPGTRLTVT.

This clonotype was detected only a few times. This chain connects TRBV12-3 or TRBV12-4 to TRBJ2-3; D remains ambiguous. V shed 6 bases and J shed 6 bases, with 10 bases lying between them. This CDR3 has 12 amino acids. CDR3 in amino acids: CASSRSKDTQYF. The CDR3 coding sequence is TGTGCCAGCAGCCGGAGCAAGGATACGCAGTATTTT.

This chain links TRBV2 with TRBJ1-1; D is uncertain. This CDR3 is 14 amino acids long. CDR1 SNHLY and CDR2 FYNNEI come from the germline V gene. The V and J ends lost 9 bases and 0 bases respectively, with 14 bases between them. The CDR3 region is CASQIETLNTEAFF. The CDR3 DNA follows: TGTGCCAGTCAGATCGAAACATTGAACACTGAAGCTTTCTTT.